Following are 8 T cell receptor beta chains from one sample sequenced in a study of blood T cell repertoires in COVID-19. Clones were sequenced by immunoSEQ multiplex PCR, and TCRdb holds only the in-frame ones, with some missing. The profile covers about 220,000 clones, with approximately 80% appearing a single time and approximately 1.2% taken by the ten largest. Sequenced input: PBMCs or T cells enriched from blood (not recorded which). The receptor set was obtained from a woman between 35 and 50 years old with acute COVID-19.

The chain uses TRBV14 and TRBJ2-7, with D possibly being TRBD1 (6 bases). Germline values: CDR1 SGHDN, CDR2 FVKESK. The CDR3 is made up of 16 amino acids. The ends were cut back, 0 bases at V and 0 bases at J, with 12 bases in the middle. The CDR3 region is CASSQDRWDTSYEQYF. As DNA, the CDR3 is TGTGCCAGCAGCCAAGATAGGTGGGACACCTCCTACGAGCAGTACTTC.

This clone was detected a few times. The V call is TRBV19, the J call TRBJ2-3; 14 bases fit TRBD2. The germline V gene encodes CDR1 LNHDA and CDR2 SQIVND (reference sequence). The V gene end was trimmed by 5 bases and the J gene end by 4 bases; junction bases not matched to a gene: 8. The CDR3 has 17 residues. The DNA for the CDR3 is TGTGCCAGTAGTCACGGGACTAGCGGGAGTAGGGCAGATACGCAGTATTTT. Encoded protein: CASSHGTSGSRADTQYF.

The chain joins TRBV5-5 to TRBJ2-1, with 9 bases that match TRBD2. The CDR3 is 15 amino acids. Per germline, CDR1 SGHKS and CDR2 YYEKEE (reference sequence). Losses at the gene ends were 3 bases for V and 4 bases for J; bases not matched to a gene: 5. The CDR3 sequence: CASSWDSGSYNEQFF. In nucleotides, the CDR3 is TGTGCCAGCAGCTGGGATAGCGGGAGTTACAATGAGCAGTTCTTC.

The V call is TRBV18, the J call TRBJ2-5; D remains unclear. V gave up 7 bases and J gave up 1 base, with 10 bases separating them. Germline-derived CDR1 and CDR2 are KGHSH and LQKENI. The CDR3 runs to 13 residues. The CDR3, as DNA: TGTGCCAGCTTCTCCTCCCTCCAAGAGACCCAGTACTTC. Its protein is CASFSSLQETQYF.

The chain has TRBV6-5 and TRBJ1-2; D call uncertain. CDR1 is MNHEY, CDR2 SVGAGI, per germline. This CDR3 contains 15 residues. V was shortened by 1 base and J by 8 bases, with 17 bases between the two germline ends. CDR3 DNA sequence: TGTGCCAGCAGTTACTTGGGCAGCTCTAGCGGCGGCTACACCTTC. This gives the protein CASSYLGSSSGGYTF.

V and J are TRBV4-2 and TRBJ1-2; 7 nucleotides agree with TRBD1. The CDR3 consists of 14 residues. Germline CDR1 and CDR2: LGHNA and YNFKEQ. V was pared by 1 base and J by 10 bases, with 9 bases of the junction left unmatched. CDR3 in DNA: TGTGCCAGCAGCCAAGGTAGAGACAGGGCAGCCTACACCTTC. Translation: CASSQGRDRAAYTF.

The V and J genes are TRBV4-3 and TRBJ2-1; 7 nucleotides line up with TRBD1. Germline CDR1 is LGHNA and CDR2 is YSLEER. CDR3 length equals 15 residues. After removal of 2 bases from V and 5 bases from J, the junction contained 6 bases not matched to a gene. This chain's CDR3 is CASSQPGQPDNEQFF. The CDR3 bases are TGCGCCAGCAGCCAACCGGGACAGCCTGACAATGAGCAGTTCTTC.

This clone has a single count. This chain's CDR3 is CASSLGPAGPGELFF. CDR3 DNA: TGTGCCAGCAGCTTAGGGCCAGCGGGTCCAGGGGAGCTGTTTTTT. The rearrangement links TRBV7-2 to TRBJ2-2, with D possibly matching TRBD2 (6 bases). Germline CDR1 SGHTA, CDR2 FQGNSA. This CDR3 has 15 amino acids. V dropped 1 base and J dropped 8 bases, with 14 bases sitting between them. The complete variable domain, with remaining parts taken from reference TRBV7-2 and TRBJ2-2, reads GAGVSQSPSNKVTEKGKDVELRCDPISGHTALYWYRQSLGQGLEFLIYFQGNSAPDKSGLPSDRFSAERTGGSVSTLTIQRTQQEDSAVYLCASSLGPAGPGELFFGEGSRLTVL.